These 9 T cell receptor beta chains originate from one sample sequenced in a study of CD8 T cells in ankylosing spondylitis. Each CDR3 protein is one row after TCRdb ran MiXCR on the 5' RACE reads. The table includes about 36,000 distinct CDR3 sequences, approximately 11% detected once. Source material: synovial fluid, either unsorted or a sorted T cell fraction (not recorded which). The receptors stem from a male donor with ankylosing spondylitis.

There are many counts of this clonotype. No DNA is shown, since the ends of the CDR3 on it are uncertain; the CDR3 is the one TCRdb lists. CDR3 residues: CASSFGPGSEKLFF. V and J are TRBV7-2 and TRBJ1-4; the DNA was not used to check the table's D call, TRBD1. CDR1 is SGHTA and CDR2 is FQGNSA in the germline V gene. The CDR3 extends over 14 residues, inclusive of both ends.

The chain employs TRBV6-2 or TRBV6-3 and TRBJ1-1, with 8 bases matching TRBD1. Germline assignment: CDR1 MNHEY and CDR2 SVGEGT. The CDR3 sequence is 14 residues long. The V gene end was trimmed by 4 bases and the J gene end by 2 bases; junction bases not matched to a gene: 3. The CDR3 loop reads CASSSGTGNTEAFF. As DNA, the CDR3 is TGTGCCAGCAGTTCCGGGACAGGCAACACTGAAGCTTTCTTT.

In this sample, this clonotype turned up a few times. V is TRBV20-1 and J is TRBJ1-1; no firm D call. Germline V gives CDR1 DFQATT, CDR2 SNEGSKA (reference sequence). This CDR3 contains 15 residues. V was shortened by 5 bases and J by 0 bases, with 16 bases between the two germline ends. CDR3 in amino acids: CSAPSWAGMNTEAFF. The CDR3 DNA reads as TGCAGTGCTCCCTCCTGGGCAGGCATGAACACTGAAGCTTTCTTT.

This clonotype was counted once. V is TRBV9 and J is TRBJ2-3; D gene ambiguous. Per germline, CDR1 SGDLS and CDR2 YYNGEE. V lost 3 bases and J 6 bases, leaving 11 bases between the germline ends. There are 13 residues in the CDR3. CDR3 amino acids: CASSENLQDTQYF. The DNA for the CDR3 is TGTGCCAGCAGCGAGAACTTGCAGGATACGCAGTATTTT.

Ten or more counts support this clonotype. J is TRBJ1-1 and V is TRBV6-4, with 8 bases identical to TRBD1. Germline V gene lookup returns CDR1 MRHNA and CDR2 SNTAGT. The CDR3 is 12 amino acids. The V and J ends lost 8 bases and 6 bases, in that order; junction bases with no gene match: 5. CDR3 protein: CASAKTGAEAFF. Written as DNA, the CDR3 is TGTGCCAGCGCTAAGACAGGGGCTGAAGCTTTCTTT.

This clonotype appeared many times. V and J are TRBV29-1 and TRBJ2-6, with 9 bases aligning to TRBD1. Germline CDR1 and CDR2: SQVTM and ANQGSEA. J was trimmed by 4 bases and V by 5 bases; bases with no gene match: 12. The CDR3 loop spans 17 amino acids. Here the CDR3 reads CSVRVPGQGGGANVLTF. In DNA form, the CDR3 reads TGCAGCGTTAGAGTCCCGGGACAGGGTGGCGGGGCCAACGTCCTGACTTTC.

This clonotype was seen a handful of times. The V call is TRBV5-1, the J call TRBJ2-7, with D perhaps matching TRBD2 (6 bases). The germline gives CDR1 SGHRS, CDR2 YFSETQ. This CDR3 comprises 15 residues. The V end lost 0 bases, the J end lost 4 bases, and 14 bases lay between the germline ends. The CDR3 coding sequence is TGCGCCAGCAGCTTGGGGGTTAGCGGAGTATACGAGCAGTACTTC. Translation: CASSLGVSGVYEQYF.

This clonotype was observed many times. This sequence joins TRBV10-1 and TRBJ2-1; tentatively, D is TRBD1 (6 bases). The CDR3 contains 17 residues. Germline lookup yields CDR1 WNHNN and CDR2 SYGVQD (reference sequence). Trimming took off 0 bases at V and 0 bases at J, with 12 bases between the two ends. CDR3 sequence (DNA): TGCGCCAGCAGTGAGTCCCGACAGGAGAGCTCCTACAATGAGCAGTTCTTC. Translation gives CASSESRQESSYNEQFF.

This clonotype was picked up many times. The chain has TRBV24-1 and TRBJ2-1; D perhaps matches TRBD1 (5 bases). CDR1 and CDR2 from the germline V gene are KGHDR and SFDVKD. The CDR3 sequence is 12 residues long. Trimming removed 4 bases from V and 9 bases from J, with 9 bases in between. In nucleotides, the CDR3 is TGTGCCACCAGTGAAAGGGGTGGTGAGCAGTTCTTC. This gives the protein CATSERGGEQFF.